The clone carrying this TCR beta chain was seen a few times. Its antigen is unknown. This entry belongs to a study of metastatic and nonmetastatic thyroid tumors. Overall study context: Across blood and tumor or nodule tissue, repertoires from malignant and benign thyroid patients were compared with one another. Overall study findings and caveats: It was reported that TCR beta diversity was significantly higher in malignant thyroid tumors than benign nodules, in blood and tumor.

The V end lost 5 bases, the J end lost 4 bases, and 18 bases lay between the germline ends. The CDR3 is 16 residues long. Not a single patient had been given any form of treatment at any point before undergoing thyroid surgery. The authors' processing: Building a distant-metastasis classifier for papillary thyroid cancer drew on CDR3 differences across clinicopathological groups. TCRdb ran MiXCR on the PCR reads. In this record, the V and J calls reflect TCRdb's handling and not the investigators' own analysis. The sample has tens of thousands of clones, roughly 16% seen once. The receptor was isolated from a male donor with papillary thyroid cancer or a benign thyroid nodule (not recorded which). Some clones in this sample may be carry-over from other donors' samples. Sequences were obtained from blood. The chain couples TRBV12-3 or TRBV12-4 to TRBJ2-1; D possibly uses TRBD1 or TRBD2 (5 bases each). The CDR3: CASSDIPGPRYNEQFF. Here the CDR3 DNA reads TGTGCCAGCAGTGACATACCGGGACCAAGGTACAATGAGCAGTTCTTC.